Sequencing of this T cell receptor (beta chain) was carried out in a study of blood T cell repertoires in COVID-19. Study summary: COVID-19 samples collected from the United States, Italy and Spain covered acute and convalescent phases. From T cells, B-cell-depleted T cells, or PBMCs came the material, which was cDNA or gDNA.

CDR1 is KGHDR, CDR2 SFDVKD, per germline. The CDR3 loop spans 16 amino acids. The V gene end was trimmed by 4 bases and the J gene end by 1 base; junction bases not matched to a gene: 3. In the study's own analysis: For nucleated cells, counts were estimated from reference gene primer amplification. Only in-frame clones appear in the TCRdb table, and some are missing; sequencing was by immunoSEQ multiplex PCR. That table furnishes V, J and clone size, whereas the DNA furnished D and trimming. Altogether 55,000 to 90,000 clones are present, roughly 86% being singletons, with the ten largest covering under 15%.

The V gene is TRBV24-1, the J gene TRBJ2-5; TRBD2 matches 12 bases. The sample was peripheral blood. The TCR was taken from a woman aged 55-70 years with acute or convalescent COVID-19. The DNA for the CDR3 is TGTGCCACCAGTGAGTCACTAGCGGGGGGCCAAGAGACCCAGTACTTC. It yields the protein CATSESLAGGQETQYF.